Listed below are T cell receptor beta chains from one sample, sequenced in a study of blood T cell repertoires in COVID-19. Sequencing was performed with immunoSEQ multiplex PCR; in TCRdb, only in-frame clones are kept and a portion is missing. The profile covers about 250,000 clones, with around 88% appearing a single time and 6.3% taken by the ten largest. Sequences were obtained from peripheral blood. The source of these receptors is a woman younger than 45 with COVID-19, enrolled during active disease. Both conserved end residues are trimmed from each CDR3. Fields, in order: V gene, J gene, CDR3 protein.

v_gene: TRBV21-1; j_gene: TRBJ2-4; CDR3aa: ASSKDPPQREKGAKNIQY
v_gene: TRBV10-2; j_gene: TRBJ1-1; CDR3aa: ASSDPDRYTEAF
v_gene: TRBV9; j_gene: TRBJ1-3; CDR3aa: ASSPQVGAATYGNTIY
v_gene: TRBV2; j_gene: TRBJ2-1; CDR3aa: ASSDTGLDTHNEQF
v_gene: TRBV19; j_gene: TRBJ2-5; CDR3aa: ASSIRQGGVETQY
v_gene: TRBV3-1/TRBV3-2; j_gene: TRBJ1-6; CDR3aa: ASSQTDRRNSPLH
v_gene: TRBV13; j_gene: TRBJ2-5; CDR3aa: ASSLYGEAQY
v_gene: TRBV7-2; j_gene: TRBJ1-6; CDR3aa: ASSQDRTGNSPLH
v_gene: TRBV24-1; j_gene: TRBJ1-2; CDR3aa: ATSDLFRPANYGYT
v_gene: TRBV2; j_gene: TRBJ2-1; CDR3aa: ASNPTSGGINEQF
v_gene: TRBV28; j_gene: TRBJ1-3; CDR3aa: ASSEGAPGNTIY
v_gene: TRBV5-6; j_gene: TRBJ1-2; CDR3aa: ASSSTGEGYGYT
v_gene: TRBV19; j_gene: TRBJ2-3; CDR3aa: ASNGGGASDTQY
v_gene: TRBV5-1; j_gene: TRBJ2-7; CDR3aa: ASSFRDRRLEQY
v_gene: TRBV6-6; j_gene: TRBJ2-7; CDR3aa: ATLFDSYEQY
v_gene: TRBV13; j_gene: TRBJ1-2; CDR3aa: ASSLVGAGTSNGYT
v_gene: TRBV5-6; j_gene: TRBJ2-6; CDR3aa: ASSSRASGANVLT
v_gene: TRBV5-6; j_gene: TRBJ2-3; CDR3aa: ASTILPGSVQY
v_gene: TRBV7-2; j_gene: TRBJ1-3; CDR3aa: ASRTGAAVGNTIY
v_gene: TRBV7-7; j_gene: TRBJ2-3; CDR3aa: VCSEITDTQY
v_gene: TRBV30; j_gene: TRBJ1-2; CDR3aa: AWSVGRGPYGYT
v_gene: TRBV19; j_gene: TRBJ2-5; CDR3aa: ASSIRLGLQETQY
v_gene: TRBV13; j_gene: TRBJ1-2; CDR3aa: ASSLGGKNYGYT
v_gene: TRBV2; j_gene: TRBJ1-2; CDR3aa: ASNPQGYGYT
v_gene: TRBV10-3; j_gene: TRBJ2-1; CDR3aa: AIRSGGADGEQF
v_gene: TRBV15; j_gene: TRBJ2-3; CDR3aa: ATSRDGLAGVVDTQY
v_gene: TRBV3-1/TRBV3-2; j_gene: TRBJ1-1; CDR3aa: ASSPRGMNTEAF
v_gene: TRBV3-1/TRBV3-2; j_gene: TRBJ2-2; CDR3aa: ASSLAGGRTGELF
v_gene: TRBV24-1; j_gene: TRBJ2-5; CDR3aa: ATSDGTGAGTRTQY
v_gene: TRBV7-6; j_gene: TRBJ2-1; CDR3aa: ASSSNSGGVYNEQF
v_gene: TRBV19; j_gene: TRBJ2-1; CDR3aa: ASSPRGGRDYNEQF
v_gene: TRBV24-1; j_gene: TRBJ1-2; CDR3aa: ATSENTGIDGYT
v_gene: TRBV5-4; j_gene: TRBJ2-1; CDR3aa: ASSLAFISDEQF
v_gene: TRBV30; j_gene: TRBJ2-1; CDR3aa: AWRGDAHLNVGQF
v_gene: TRBV7-9; j_gene: TRBJ1-2; CDR3aa: ASSMTGNYYGYT
v_gene: TRBV7-2; j_gene: TRBJ2-7; CDR3aa: ASSPGTGRTYEQY
v_gene: TRBV20-1; j_gene: TRBJ1-2; CDR3aa: SAGRAYGYT
v_gene: TRBV28; j_gene: TRBJ1-1; CDR3aa: ASSSGQGGAEAF
v_gene: TRBV10-3; j_gene: TRBJ2-3; CDR3aa: AISELGAGTDTQY
v_gene: TRBV6-5; j_gene: TRBJ1-5; CDR3aa: ASGTGPNQPQH
v_gene: TRBV5-8; j_gene: TRBJ2-7; CDR3aa: ASSYGRARTARSYEQY
v_gene: TRBV5-1; j_gene: TRBJ2-2; CDR3aa: ASSSLPGNTGELF
v_gene: TRBV19; j_gene: TRBJ2-2; CDR3aa: ASSRQGALPDGELF
v_gene: TRBV28; j_gene: TRBJ1-4; CDR3aa: ASRKTGSEEKLF
v_gene: TRBV19; j_gene: TRBJ2-1; CDR3aa: ASSARGLAGVEQF
v_gene: TRBV5-6; j_gene: TRBJ1-3; CDR3aa: ASSQKNERSGNTIY
v_gene: TRBV2; j_gene: TRBJ2-7; CDR3aa: ASSEIIAGNYEQY
v_gene: TRBV7-2; j_gene: TRBJ1-1; CDR3aa: ASSLTVYEAF
v_gene: TRBV3-1/TRBV3-2; j_gene: TRBJ2-3; CDR3aa: ASSQEAGGPDTQY
v_gene: TRBV24-1; j_gene: TRBJ1-1; CDR3aa: ATSDPGTGNTEAF
v_gene: TRBV18; j_gene: TRBJ1-2; CDR3aa: ASSPTADSPNNYGYT
v_gene: TRBV3-1/TRBV3-2; j_gene: TRBJ1-2; CDR3aa: ASSLWDRKNYGYT
v_gene: TRBV4-2; j_gene: TRBJ1-6; CDR3aa: ASSQDQGTAGLNGSPLH